The 12 T cell receptor beta chains given below trace back to one sample, sequenced in a study of regulatory dendritic cells for organ transplantation. The table came from immunoSEQ multiplex PCR; TCRdb's copy has only in-frame clones and leaves some out. The sample lists under 4,500 clones; about 60% were seen once. Sorted subsets were CFSE-labeled and cultured 4 to 6 days with allogeneic dendritic cells. The antigens these receptors bind are not known. The sequenced sample consisted of memory CD8+ T cells from blood cultured with regulatory dendritic cells. Subset described: CD45RO+ memory T cells. These receptors came from a human donor in good health.

By its share, this clone is large. This chain joins TRBV5-1 and TRBJ1-1; 7 bases are shared with TRBD1. Per the germline V gene, CDR1 is SGHRS and CDR2 is YFSETQ. The length of the CDR3 is 17 residues. Trimming removed 2 bases from V and 2 bases from J; junction bases left unmatched: 12. The CDR3 DNA sequence: TGCGCCAGCAGCTTTGGGGACAGAGGACAAAGTAACACTGAAGCTTTCTTT. Protein product: CASSFGDRGQSNTEAFF.

The genes are TRBV5-5 and TRBJ2-7, with 8 bases that match TRBD1. Germline trimming cut 2 bases from V and 2 bases from J; bases unmatched to any gene: 6. The germline gives CDR1 SGHKS, CDR2 YYEKEE (reference sequence). The CDR3 extends over 15 amino acids. CDR3 sequence (DNA): TGTGCCAGCAGCTTCGGACAGGGAAAAACCTACGAGCAGTACTTC. The encoded protein is CASSFGQGKTYEQYF.

This clone was picked up a small number of times. V is TRBV4-1 and J is TRBJ1-2; D might be TRBD1 (6 bases). V was cut by 2 bases and J by 3 bases, with 13 bases left in between. The CDR3 is 15 residues long. Germline CDR1 MGHRA, CDR2 YSYEKL. CDR3 loop: CASSQWAGADYGYTF. The CDR3 region has the DNA TGCGCCAGCAGCCAATGGGCGGGGGCGGACTATGGCTACACCTTC.

The chain is built from TRBV6-5 and TRBJ1-5; D is uncertain. V lost 5 bases and J lost 3, with 11 bases in between. The germline CDR1 and CDR2 sequences are MNHEY and SVGAGI. The CDR3 contains 14 residues. The CDR3, as DNA: TGTGCCAGCAGTAGAGGGTTAAACAATCAGCCCCAGCATTTT. This gives the protein CASSRGLNNQPQHF.

This chain connects TRBV29-1 to TRBJ1-1; 8 nucleotides line up with TRBD1. Trimming removed 8 bases from V and 0 bases from J; junction bases left unmatched: 5. CDR1 and CDR2 from the germline V gene are SQVTM and ANQGSEA. The CDR3 covers 13 residues. In DNA form, the CDR3 reads TGCAGCATTAGGGACAGGATGAACACTGAAGCTTTCTTT. It encodes CSIRDRMNTEAFF.

This clone was detected only a few times. This chain links TRBV29-1 with TRBJ2-7; possibly TRBD1 for D (6 bases). The CDR3 is made up of 13 amino acids. V lost 8 bases, J lost 0 bases, and 14 bases lay in between. Germline V gives CDR1 SQVTM, CDR2 ANQGSEA. In DNA, the CDR3 is TGCAGCACACGGACAGAAAGCTCCTACGAGCAGTACTTC. Amino acids: CSTRTESSYEQYF.

This clone appeared a single time. The V gene is TRBV5-6, the J gene TRBJ1-2; the D gene is possibly TRBD1 (5 bases). With 0 bases removed from V and 6 bases from J, the gap between germline ends came to 9 bases. The CDR3 has 13 residues. The germline gives CDR1 SGHDT, CDR2 YYEEEE. The CDR3 bases are TGTGCCAGCAGCTTGGCAGGGTTTAATGGCTACACCTTC. It is translated as CASSLAGFNGYTF. The variable domain in full, completed from reference TRBV5-6 and TRBJ1-2, reads DAGVTQSPTHLIKTRGQQVTLRCSPKSGHDTVSWYQQALGQGPQFIFQYYEEEERQRGNFPDRFSGHQFPNYSSELNVNALLLGDSALYLCASSLAGFNGYTFGSGTRLTVV.

The chain employs TRBV6-5 and TRBJ2-1; perhaps TRBD1 as D (6 bases). The CDR3 sequence is 15 residues long. Between the trimmed V and J ends, which lost 6 bases and 5 bases, there was a span of 17 bases. Per the germline V gene, CDR1 is MNHEY and CDR2 is SVGAGI. CDR3: CASSPSQGLDNEQFF. The DNA for the CDR3 is TGTGCCAGCAGCCCCTCACAGGGCCTTGACAATGAGCAGTTCTTC.

The chain links TRBV5-6 to TRBJ1-5, with a tentative D call TRBD1 (6 bases). In germline, CDR1 is SGHDT, CDR2 YYEEEE. This CDR3 has 18 residues. Trimming cost V 3 bases and J 3 bases, with 22 bases left between them. CDR3 DNA: TGTGCCAGCAGCTCGACGCGGTTTTTGGACAGCCCCAATCAGCCCCAGCATTTT. Protein: CASSSTRFLDSPNQPQHF.

CDR3 nucleotides: TGTGCCAGCAGTGAATATGCGGCAGGGGTTATGAACACTGAAGCTTTCTTT. It codes for CASSEYAAGVMNTEAFF. The chain joins TRBV25-1 to TRBJ1-1; D perhaps matches TRBD1 (6 bases). Looked up from germline, CDR1 is MGHDK and CDR2 is SYGVNS. V lost 0 bases, J lost 0 bases, and 14 bases lay in between. The CDR3 extends over 17 amino acids.

The chain carries TRBV5-6 and TRBJ2-7; maybe TRBD1 (6 bases). The CDR3 consists of 15 residues. V lost 4 bases to trimming and J lost 1 base, with 15 bases between them. In germline, CDR1 is SGHDT, CDR2 YYEEEE. For the CDR3, the DNA is TGTGCCAGCAGCGACTACCTGGACAGTTCCTACGAGCAGTACTTC. Translated: CASSDYLDSSYEQYF.

This rearrangement joins TRBV9 to TRBJ2-5, with 10 bases that match TRBD2. CDR1 is SGDLS, CDR2 YYNGEE, per germline. The CDR3 runs to 15 residues. V gave up 4 bases and J gave up 4 bases; unmatched junction bases: 7. Here the CDR3 DNA reads TGTGCCAGCAGCTCGACTAGCGGGCCGTCAGAGACCCAGTACTTC. Protein: CASSSTSGPSETQYF.